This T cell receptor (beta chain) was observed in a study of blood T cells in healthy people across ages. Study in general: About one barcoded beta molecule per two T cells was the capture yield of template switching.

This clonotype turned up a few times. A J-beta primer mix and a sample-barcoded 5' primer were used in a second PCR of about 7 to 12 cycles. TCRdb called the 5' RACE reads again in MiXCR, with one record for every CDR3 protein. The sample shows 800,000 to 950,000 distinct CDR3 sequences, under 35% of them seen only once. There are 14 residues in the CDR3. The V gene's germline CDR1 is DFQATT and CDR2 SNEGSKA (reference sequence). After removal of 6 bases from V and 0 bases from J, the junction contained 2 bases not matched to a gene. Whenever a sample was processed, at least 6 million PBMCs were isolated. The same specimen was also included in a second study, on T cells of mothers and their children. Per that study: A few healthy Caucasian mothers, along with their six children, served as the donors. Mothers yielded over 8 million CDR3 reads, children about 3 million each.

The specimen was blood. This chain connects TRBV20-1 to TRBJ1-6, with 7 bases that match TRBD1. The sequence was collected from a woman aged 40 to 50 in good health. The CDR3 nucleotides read TGCAGTGCGGGGGACAGCTCCTATAATTCACCCCTCCACTTT. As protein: CSAGDSSYNSPLHF.